The clone carrying this T cell receptor beta chain was observed once. What it binds is not known. The data originate from a study of T cells in tuberculosis. Whole-study context: A South African cohort included IGRA-negative adolescents, latently infected IGRA-positive adolescents and adults with active tuberculosis.

Overall study findings and caveats: The TCR-beta difference was not significant; alpha differences partly reflected length. Classification accuracy was around 85% (AUROC under 0.95) with the GMM-specific repertoire.

This CDR3 comprises 12 residues. V was pared by 0 bases and J by 11 bases, with 11 bases between. Germline V gene data show CDR1 as SGHDT and CDR2 as YYEEEE. The method was immunoSEQ multiplex PCR; TCRdb's version includes in-frame clones alone and lacks a portion of them. The sample holds some 49,000 clones, roughly 96% seen once. Time point: new active TB diagnosis, blood taken before or within 7 days of starting treatment. The chain couples TRBV5-6 to TRBJ1-2; maybe TRBD1 (5 bases). This clonotype was obtained from an adult with tuberculosis. Material: PBMCs, obtained at tuberculosis diagnosis. CDR3 DNA sequence: TGTGCCAGCAGCTTGGAGGTCAGGGCATACACCTTC. Its translation: CASSLEVRAYTF.